Listed below are T cell receptor beta chains from one sample, sequenced in a study of cytomegalovirus exposure and HLA in healthy donors. Here immunoSEQ multiplex PCR was the method, and the copy in TCRdb shows in-frame clones only, minus some. The sample has about 180,000 clones; roughly 77% are singletons. Material for sequencing was PBMCs. The receptor source for this set is a woman aged 30 to 39 in good health and CMV-seronegative. Each CDR3 is given with its conserved first and last residue. The D gene is left open where the match is weak. For some rows the clone size is stated as once, few or many, or as a class when expanded; others skip it.

J gene,clone size,V gene,D gene,CDR3 protein,CDR3 DNA
TRBJ1-2,once,TRBV5-6,TRBD1,CASSLLDPDRGRNYGYTF,TGTGCCAGCAGCTTGCTCGACCCTGACAGGGGGAGGAACTATGGCTACACCTTC
TRBJ2-7,.,TRBV9,.,CASSAGISYEQYF,TGTGCCAGCAGCGCGGGGATTTCCTACGAGCAGTACTTC
TRBJ1-4,.,TRBV5-1,.,CASRQAPNEKLFF,TGCGCCAGCAGACAGGCGCCTAATGAAAAACTGTTTTTT
TRBJ2-3,.,TRBV5-1,.,CASSLAGVGRVSTDTQYF,TGCGCCAGCAGCTTGGCCGGGGTTGGACGAGTTAGCACAGATACGCAGTATTTT
TRBJ2-1,.,TRBV4-2,.,CASSQDTYEQFF,TGTGCCAGCAGCCAGGACACTTATGAGCAGTTCTTC
TRBJ2-7,few,TRBV6-6,TRBD1,CASSTRDRTYEQYF,TGTGCCAGCAGTACCCGGGACAGAACCTACGAGCAGTACTTC
TRBJ2-1,.,TRBV10-3,TRBD2,CAISESSSGGHNEQFF,TGTGCCATCAGTGAGTCGAGTAGCGGGGGACACAATGAGCAGTTCTTC
TRBJ2-3,once,TRBV6-5,.,CASTPPGFPDTQYF,TGTGCCAGCACCCCTCCGGGATTCCCAGATACGCAGTATTTT
TRBJ2-2,.,TRBV4-2,TRBD1,CASRSTGHTGELFF,TGTGCCAGCAGGTCGACAGGGCACACCGGGGAGCTGTTTTTT
TRBJ2-2,.,TRBV9,TRBD1,CASSPRGQGVTGELFF,TGTGCCAGCAGCCCCCGAGGACAGGGGGTTACCGGGGAGCTGTTTTTT
TRBJ1-1,.,TRBV5-1,TRBD1,CASSVLTGGEEAFF,TGCGCCAGCAGCGTTTTGACAGGGGGAGAGGAAGCTTTCTTT
TRBJ2-1,.,TRBV19,TRBD2,CASSVSGGFNEQFF,TGTGCCAGTAGTGTTAGCGGGGGGTTCAATGAGCAGTTCTTC
TRBJ2-7,.,TRBV19,.,CASTLRDNSYEQYF,TGTGCCAGTACCCTTCGGGACAACTCCTACGAGCAGTACTTC
TRBJ2-2,.,TRBV5-1,.,CASTSTGSTGELFF,TGCGCCAGCACCTCTACAGGTAGTACCGGGGAGCTGTTTTTT
TRBJ1-2,.,TRBV18,TRBD1,CASSPVTGDYGYTF,TGTGCCAGCTCACCCGTAACAGGGGACTATGGCTACACCTTC
TRBJ2-1,.,TRBV4-3,TRBD2,CASSQDSGREFNNEQFF,TGCGCCAGCAGCCAAGATAGTGGGAGGGAATTCAACAATGAGCAGTTCTTC
TRBJ2-7,.,TRBV6-5,TRBD1,CASSYSMDRSYEQYF,TGTGCCAGCAGTTACTCGATGGACAGGTCCTACGAGCAGTACTTC
TRBJ1-5,once,TRBV12-1,.,CASSLRFNSNQPQHF,TGTGCCAGCAGCTTGCGGTTTAATAGCAATCAGCCCCAGCATTTT
TRBJ2-3,.,TRBV29-1,TRBD1,CSARAGGAGTQYF,TGCAGCGCCCGTGCAGGGGGAGCAGGGACGCAGTATTTT
TRBJ1-5,.,TRBV4-2,.,CASSQVEANRNQPQHF,TGTGCCAGCAGCCAAGTTGAGGCGAATCGCAATCAGCCCCAGCATTTT
TRBJ1-6,.,TRBV15,.,CATSSLIRDSPLHF,TGTGCCACCAGCAGCCTAATTCGGGATTCACCCCTCCACTTT